The next 19 T cell receptor beta chains were all read from a single sample in a study of regulatory T cells in long-lasting Graves disease. To make TCR beta libraries, researchers used iRepertoire HTBI primers and Arm-PCR of CDR3 regions. TCRdb called the multiplex PCR reads again in MiXCR, with one record for every CDR3 protein. The table shows around 500,000 distinct CDR3 sequences, with less than 25% occurring only once. As for time point: persistent/refractory GD, antithyroid drugs over 5 years with positive TRAb. Scientists built the TCR library using RNA that was extracted from PBMCs. Source: peripheral blood mononuclear cells (PBMCs), taken when the disease was refractory, from a patient treated with antithyroid drugs. The receptors come from a female donor with Graves disease.

CDR3 nucleotide sequence: TGTGCCAGCAGTTTGCTGGGCGAAAGGCTGTTTTTT. It encodes CASSLLGERLFF. This chain connects TRBV12-3 or TRBV12-4 to TRBJ1-4; D is undetermined. The CDR3 has 12 residues. Trimming removed 3 bases from V and 14 bases from J, with 13 bases in between.

The table lists this clonotype with a few counts. The chain employs TRBV11-1 and TRBJ1-1; perhaps TRBD1 as D (5 bases). V lost 5 bases and J lost 1, with 11 bases in between. The CDR3 totals 14 residues. Germline V gene data show CDR1 as SGHAT and CDR2 as FQDESV (reference sequence). CDR3 DNA: TGTGCCAGCAGCCACAGGTTGGGGAACACTGAAGCTTTCTTT. Protein: CASSHRLGNTEAFF.

Ten or more counts support this clonotype. The chain has TRBV2 and TRBJ2-2, with TRBD2 matching over 9 bases. The germline V gene has CDR1 SNHLY and CDR2 FYNNEI. Germline trimming cut 4 bases from V and 5 bases from J; bases unmatched to any gene: 2. This CDR3 is built from 14 residues. CDR3 sequence reads: CASSGLAETGELFF. CDR3 sequence (DNA): TGTGCCAGCAGTGGACTAGCGGAGACCGGGGAGCTGTTTTTT.

Concerning this clonotype itself: This could be a read error, since a much larger clone is one nucleotide away. The CDR3 does not end in the conserved phenylalanine or tryptophan, so this is likely a read error. J is TRBJ1-2 and V is TRBV5-1; perhaps TRBD1 as D (6 bases). CDR1 is SGHRS, CDR2 YFSETQ, per germline. Deletions cut 0 bases from V and 4 bases from J, with 7 bases between. The CDR3 loop spans 13 amino acids. Here the CDR3 reads CASSLEGVYGYTV. DNA for the CDR3: TGCGCCAGCAGCTTGGAGGGGGTCTATGGCTACACCGTC.

Only a few counts were recorded for this clonotype. The rearrangement uses TRBV7-9 and TRBJ2-7, with a possible D match to TRBD2 (6 bases). CDR1 is SEHNR, CDR2 FQNEAQ, per germline (reference sequence). The CDR3 spans 12 residues. In DNA form, the CDR3 reads TGTGTCAGTGGCGCGGGGTCCTACGAGCAGTACTTC. Protein: CVSGAGSYEQYF.

The V and J genes are TRBV7-9 and TRBJ2-3; D is ambiguous. Germline V gives CDR1 SEHNR, CDR2 FQNEAQ (reference sequence). The CDR3 sequence is 12 residues long. V dropped 7 bases and J dropped 2 bases, with 7 bases sitting between them. The CDR3 loop reads CASTTYTDTQYF. CDR3 in DNA: TGTGCCAGCACCACTTACACAGATACGCAGTATTTT.

This clonotype was found many times. The chain joins TRBV6-1 to TRBJ2-7, with D perhaps TRBD1 (6 bases). Trimming left V 2 bases short and J 2 bases short, with 10 bases between. This CDR3 contains 14 residues. Germline CDR1 reads MNHNS; CDR2 reads SASEGT. The CDR3 DNA follows: TGTGCCAGCAGTGAACGGACAGCAGCCTACGAGCAGTACTTC. This encodes CASSERTAAYEQYF.

J is TRBJ1-1 and V is TRBV5-1, with TRBD1 identical over 9 bases. The V segment lost 4 bases and the J segment 1 base; nucleotides outside the gene matches: 5. Germline V gene data show CDR1 as SGHRS and CDR2 as YFSETQ. The CDR3 has 15 amino acids. In DNA, the CDR3 is TGCGCCAGCAGCGCTCAACAGGGGGCGAACACTGAAGCTTTCTTT. Translated: CASSAQQGANTEAFF.

A note on this clonotype: Given a much more abundant clone one base away, this may be a read error. The chain carries TRBV27 and TRBJ2-7, with D uncertain. The CDR3 consists of 13 residues. Per the germline V gene, CDR1 is MNHEY and CDR2 is SMNVEV (reference sequence). CDR3 in DNA: TGTGCCAGCAGTTTATCCCCAGCCTACGAGCAGCACTTC. Encoded protein: CASSLSPAYEQHF.

V and J are TRBV6-5 and TRBJ1-6; the D is unclear. Trimming removed 4 bases at V and 9 bases at J, with 19 bases between. The germline gives CDR1 MNHEY, CDR2 SVGAGI. This CDR3 comprises 16 residues. The CDR3 protein is CASSSTGPHRGSPLHF. As DNA, the CDR3 is TGTGCCAGCAGTTCCACCGGACCCCACCGGGGTTCACCCCTCCACTTT.

This clonotype occurred many times. The chain is built from TRBV6-2 or TRBV6-3 and TRBJ2-7, with D perhaps matching TRBD1 (7 bases). This CDR3 is built from 14 residues. Germline V gene sequence: CDR1 MNHEY, CDR2 SVGEGT. Trimming removed 4 bases at V and 2 bases at J, with 12 bases between. The CDR3: CASSWTGLTYEQYF. The CDR3 nucleotides read TGTGCCAGCAGTTGGACAGGACTAACCTACGAGCAGTACTTC.

In DNA, the CDR3 is TGTGCCAGCAGTGGCTGGGACCCCCCGTACTTC. It encodes CASSGWDPPYF. The chain employs TRBV6-1 and TRBJ2-4, with D possibly being TRBD1 or TRBD2 (5 bases each). This CDR3 region has 11 residues. Germline values: CDR1 MNHNS, CDR2 SASEGT. Trimming removed 4 bases from V and 15 bases from J, with 13 bases in between.

This clonotype was recorded many times. The chain is built from TRBV6-2 or TRBV6-3 and TRBJ1-5; D ambiguous. V was shortened by 0 bases and J by 0 bases, with 6 bases between the two germline ends. Germline V gene data show CDR1 as MNHEY and CDR2 as SVGEGT. The CDR3 runs to 15 residues. This CDR3 reads CASSYSGGSNQPQHF. The CDR3 nucleotides read TGTGCCAGCAGTTACTCGGGCGGTAGCAATCAGCCCCAGCATTTT.

The rearrangement joins TRBV20-1 to TRBJ2-2, with D possibly TRBD2 on 6 matching bases. The ends were cut back, 4 bases at V and 7 bases at J, with 22 bases in the middle. The CDR3 is 16 amino acids. Germline CDR1 is DFQATT and CDR2 is SNEGSKA (reference sequence). DNA for the CDR3: TGCAGTGCTAATTATCCGGACTACAAAACGGGCGGGGAGCTGTTTTTT. Protein product: CSANYPDYKTGGELFF.

The genes are TRBV5-1 and TRBJ1-6; no clear D gene. Germline lookup yields CDR1 SGHRS and CDR2 YFSETQ. V shed 4 bases and J shed 7 bases, with 15 bases lying between them. The CDR3 is 15 amino acids. The CDR3 coding sequence is TGCGCCAGCAGCGAAGTCGGACCAACCAATTCACCCCTCCACTTT. As protein: CASSEVGPTNSPLHF.

This clonotype was counted between two and nine times. This rearrangement joins TRBV7-9 to TRBJ2-2; D unclear. V was shortened by 5 bases and J by 4 bases, with 20 bases between the two germline ends. The CDR3 length is 17 residues. The germline gives CDR1 SEHNR, CDR2 FQNEAQ (reference sequence). CDR3 DNA sequence: TGTGCCAGCAGCCCCACATCTGGATGGGATGCCACCGGGGAGCTGTTTTTT. Amino acid sequence: CASSPTSGWDATGELFF.

This clonotype occurred a few times. The V gene is TRBV4-3, the J gene TRBJ1-6; TRBD1 aligns across 11 bases. V shed 0 bases and J 8 bases; nucleotides not matched to a gene: 3. Germline CDR1 is LGHNA and CDR2 is YSLEER. This CDR3 spans 16 amino acids. The CDR3 protein is CASSQDRTGGYSPLHF. The CDR3 nucleotides are TGCGCCAGCAGCCAAGACCGGACAGGGGGCTATTCACCCCTCCACTTT.

As concerns this clonotype: Since a much larger clone is just one base distant, this may be a read error. The V call is TRBV9, the J call TRBJ2-7; no clear D. Germline V gene sequence: CDR1 SGDLS, CDR2 YYNGEE. CDR3 length: 14 amino acids. The CDR3 here is CASGVGGGTYEQYF. The DNA for the CDR3 is TGTGCCAGCGGCGTAGGCGGCGGAACCTACGAGCAGTACTTC.

The V call is TRBV20-1, the J call TRBJ2-1; 7 bases align to TRBD2. Germline CDR1 is DFQATT and CDR2 is SNEGSKA (reference sequence). Trimming took 5 bases from V and 5 from J; bases not matched to a gene: 6. The CDR3 is 13 residues long. CDR3 region: CSAYGLEDNEQFF. In DNA, the CDR3 is TGCAGTGCTTACGGACTAGAAGACAATGAGCAGTTCTTC.